The subject of this entry is one TCR beta chain. This specimen comes from a study of molecular identifiers for immune sequencing clone quantification. TCRdb analysed the PCR reads with MiXCR anew, one entry per CDR3 protein. The sample carries about 510,000 distinct CDR3 sequences, around 23% recorded once. V was pared by 7 bases and J by 1 base, with 10 bases between. The CDR3 runs to 13 residues. Every naive CD8 library was made from between about 17,000 and 1,100,000 sorted cells with 10%, 30% or 50% RNA. Sequenced: naive CD8+ T cells from blood, with Jurkat cell RNA spiked in. Subset defined: FACS-sorted CD8+CD4-CCR7+CD45RA+ naive T cells. The genes are TRBV12-3 or TRBV12-4 and TRBJ1-1; D gene ambiguous. The sequence derives from a human donor in good health. Some libraries in this study had Jurkat cell RNA spiked in. In DNA, the CDR3 is TGTGCCAGCAATGTTGAGTGGAACACTGAAGCTTTCTTT. It encodes CASNVEWNTEAFF.